This T cell receptor beta chain was profiled in a study of OX40 agonist ivuxolimab in advanced cancers. Germline assignment: CDR1 LNHDA and CDR2 SQIVND (reference sequence). The ends were cut back, 6 bases at V and 7 bases at J, with 7 bases in the middle. The CDR3 has 12 residues. Only in-frame clones appear in the TCRdb table, and some are missing; sequencing was by immunoSEQ multiplex PCR. The table records 80,000 to 100,000 clones, approximately 94% of them present only once. The specimen was CD4+ or CD8+ T cells sorted from blood, collected in a trial of the OX40 agonist ivuxolimab. The chain couples TRBV19 to TRBJ1-6; D call uncertain. The source is an adult with an advanced solid tumor such as melanoma, head and neck, liver or kidney cancer. CDR3 residues: CASRTPNSPLHF. CDR3 nucleotide sequence: TGTGCCAGTAGGACACCGAATTCACCCCTCCACTTT.